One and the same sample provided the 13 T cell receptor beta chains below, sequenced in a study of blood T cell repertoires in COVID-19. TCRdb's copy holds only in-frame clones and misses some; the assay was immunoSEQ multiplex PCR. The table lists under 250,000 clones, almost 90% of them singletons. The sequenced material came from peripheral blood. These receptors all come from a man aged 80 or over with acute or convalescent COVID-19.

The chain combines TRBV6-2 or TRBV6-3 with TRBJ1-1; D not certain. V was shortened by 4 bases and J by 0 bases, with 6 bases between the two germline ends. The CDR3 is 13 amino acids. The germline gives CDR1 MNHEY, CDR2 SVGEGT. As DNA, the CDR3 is TGTGCCAGCAGTTTCGACATGAACACTGAAGCTTTCTTT. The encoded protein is CASSFDMNTEAFF.

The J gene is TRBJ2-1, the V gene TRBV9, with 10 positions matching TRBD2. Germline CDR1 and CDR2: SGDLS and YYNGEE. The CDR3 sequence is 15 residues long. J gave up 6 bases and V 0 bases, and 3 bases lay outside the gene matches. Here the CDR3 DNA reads TGTGCCAGCAGCGTAGTAGCGGGAGGATCCAATGAGCAGTTCTTC. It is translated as CASSVVAGGSNEQFF. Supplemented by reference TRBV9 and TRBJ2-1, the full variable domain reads DSGVTQTPKHLITATGQRVTLRCSPRSGDLSVYWYQQSLDQGLQFLIQYYNGEERAKGNILERFSAQQFPDLHSELNLSSLELGDSALYFCASSVVAGGSNEQFFGPGTRLTVL.

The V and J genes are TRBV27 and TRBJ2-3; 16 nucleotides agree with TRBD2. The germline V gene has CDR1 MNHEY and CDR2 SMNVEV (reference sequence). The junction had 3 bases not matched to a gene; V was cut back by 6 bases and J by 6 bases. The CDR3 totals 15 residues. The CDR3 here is CASSPGLAGGDTQYF. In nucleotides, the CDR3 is TGTGCCAGCAGCCCGGGACTAGCGGGAGGGGATACGCAGTATTTT.

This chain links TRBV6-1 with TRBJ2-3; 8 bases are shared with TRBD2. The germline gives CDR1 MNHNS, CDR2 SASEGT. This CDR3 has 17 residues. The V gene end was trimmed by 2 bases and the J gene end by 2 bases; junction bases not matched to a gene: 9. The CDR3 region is CASSERGPGGFTDTQYF. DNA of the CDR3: TGTGCCAGCAGTGAACGCGGGCCGGGGGGGTTCACAGATACGCAGTATTTT.

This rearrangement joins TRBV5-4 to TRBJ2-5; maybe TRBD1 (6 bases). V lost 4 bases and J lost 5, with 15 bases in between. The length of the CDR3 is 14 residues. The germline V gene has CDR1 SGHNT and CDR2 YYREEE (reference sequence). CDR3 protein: CASSLRTGTETQYF. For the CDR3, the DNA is TGTGCCAGCAGCCTTCGTACAGGGACGGAGACCCAGTACTTC.

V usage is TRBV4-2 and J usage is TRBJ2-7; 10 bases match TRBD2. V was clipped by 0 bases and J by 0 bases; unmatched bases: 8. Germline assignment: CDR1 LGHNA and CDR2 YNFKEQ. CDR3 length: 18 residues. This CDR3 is CASSQDLTSGVSSYEQYF. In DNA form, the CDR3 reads TGTGCCAGCAGCCAAGATTTAACTAGCGGGGTAAGCTCCTACGAGCAGTACTTC.

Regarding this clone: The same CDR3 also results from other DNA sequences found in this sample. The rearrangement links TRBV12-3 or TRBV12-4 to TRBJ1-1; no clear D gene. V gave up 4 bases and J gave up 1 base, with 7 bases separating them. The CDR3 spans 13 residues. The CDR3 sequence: CASSYGRNTEAFF. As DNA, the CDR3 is TGTGCCAGCAGTTATGGCAGGAACACTGAAGCTTTCTTT.

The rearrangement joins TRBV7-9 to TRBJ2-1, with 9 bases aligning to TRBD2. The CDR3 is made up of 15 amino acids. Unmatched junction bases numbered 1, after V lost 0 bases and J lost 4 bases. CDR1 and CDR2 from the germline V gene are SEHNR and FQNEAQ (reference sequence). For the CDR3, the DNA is TGTGCCAGCAGCTTAGCGCTAGCGGGATACAATGAGCAGTTCTTC. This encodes CASSLALAGYNEQFF.

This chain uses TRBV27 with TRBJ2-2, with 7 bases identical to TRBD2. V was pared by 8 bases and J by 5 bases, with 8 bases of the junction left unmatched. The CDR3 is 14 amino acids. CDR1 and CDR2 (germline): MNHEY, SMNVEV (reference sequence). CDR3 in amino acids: CASSRREITGELFF. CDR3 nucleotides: TGTGCCAGCTCTAGGCGGGAGATAACCGGGGAGCTGTTTTTT.

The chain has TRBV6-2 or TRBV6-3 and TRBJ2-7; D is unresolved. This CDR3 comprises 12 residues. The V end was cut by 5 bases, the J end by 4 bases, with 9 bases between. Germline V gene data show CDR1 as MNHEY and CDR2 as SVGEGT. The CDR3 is CASSVSVYEQYF. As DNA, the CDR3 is TGTGCCAGCAGTGTATCCGTTTACGAGCAGTACTTC.

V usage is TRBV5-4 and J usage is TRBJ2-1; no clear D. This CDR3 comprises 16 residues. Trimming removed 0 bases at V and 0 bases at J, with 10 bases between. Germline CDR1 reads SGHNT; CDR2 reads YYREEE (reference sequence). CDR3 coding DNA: TGTGCCAGCAGCTTGGGAGGCCCAAGCTCCTACAATGAGCAGTTCTTC. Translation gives CASSLGGPSSYNEQFF.

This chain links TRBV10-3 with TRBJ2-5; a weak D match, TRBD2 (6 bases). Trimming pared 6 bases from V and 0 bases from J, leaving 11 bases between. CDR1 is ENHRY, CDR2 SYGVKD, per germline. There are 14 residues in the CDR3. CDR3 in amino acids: CAISRGLYQETQYF. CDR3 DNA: TGTGCCATCAGCCGGGGGTTATACCAAGAGACCCAGTACTTC.

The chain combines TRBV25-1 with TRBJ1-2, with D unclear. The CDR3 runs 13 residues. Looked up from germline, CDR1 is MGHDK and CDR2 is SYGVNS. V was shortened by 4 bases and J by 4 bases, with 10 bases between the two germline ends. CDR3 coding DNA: TGTGCCAGCAGTGGGCGGGCGGGCTATGGCTACACCTTC. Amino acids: CASSGRAGYGYTF.